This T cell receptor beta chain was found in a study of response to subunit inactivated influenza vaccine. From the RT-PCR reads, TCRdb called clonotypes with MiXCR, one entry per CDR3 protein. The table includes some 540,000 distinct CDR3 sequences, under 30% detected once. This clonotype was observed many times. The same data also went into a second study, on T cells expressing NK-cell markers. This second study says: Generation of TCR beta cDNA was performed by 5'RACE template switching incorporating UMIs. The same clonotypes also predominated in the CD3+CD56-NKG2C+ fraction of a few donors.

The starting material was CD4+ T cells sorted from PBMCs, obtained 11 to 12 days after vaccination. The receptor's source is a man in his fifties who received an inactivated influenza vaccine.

The CDR3 protein is CASSLGQGTYNSPLHF. In nucleotides, the CDR3 is TGTGCCAGCAGCTTGGGACAGGGGACGTATAATTCACCCCTCCACTTT. The chain recombines TRBV7-9 with TRBJ1-6; 10 nucleotides agree with TRBD1. The germline CDR1 and CDR2 sequences are SEHNR and FQNEAQ (reference sequence). The junction had 3 bases not matched to a gene; V was cut back by 3 bases and J by 4 bases. The CDR3 totals 16 residues.